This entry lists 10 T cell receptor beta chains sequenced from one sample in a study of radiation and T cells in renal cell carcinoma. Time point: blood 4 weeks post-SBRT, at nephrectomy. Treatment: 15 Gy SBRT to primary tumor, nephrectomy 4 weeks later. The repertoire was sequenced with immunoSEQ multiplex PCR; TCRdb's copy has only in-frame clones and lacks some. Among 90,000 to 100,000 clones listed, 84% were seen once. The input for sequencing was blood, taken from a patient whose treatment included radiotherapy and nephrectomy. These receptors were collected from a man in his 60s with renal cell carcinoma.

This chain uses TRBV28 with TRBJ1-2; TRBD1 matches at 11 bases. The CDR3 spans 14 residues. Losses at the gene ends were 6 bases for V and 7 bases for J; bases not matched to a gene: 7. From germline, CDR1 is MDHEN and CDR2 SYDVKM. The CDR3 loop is CASSIGQGAIGYTF. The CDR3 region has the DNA TGTGCCAGCAGCATAGGACAGGGGGCGATTGGCTACACCTTC.

CDR3 coding DNA: TGCGCCAGCAGTGAGTCGTCACAGGGGATCCAAGAGACCCAGTACTTC. Its protein is CASSESSQGIQETQYF. The chain employs TRBV10-1 and TRBJ2-5; 7 bases fit TRBD1. The J segment lost 1 base and the V segment lost 0 bases, leaving 5 bases of the junction unmatched. Per the germline V gene, CDR1 is WNHNN and CDR2 is SYGVQD (reference sequence). This CDR3 contains 16 residues.

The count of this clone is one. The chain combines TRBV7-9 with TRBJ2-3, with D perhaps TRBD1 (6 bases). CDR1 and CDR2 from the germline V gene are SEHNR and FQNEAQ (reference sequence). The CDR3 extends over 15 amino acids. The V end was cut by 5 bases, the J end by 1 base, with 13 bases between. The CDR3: CASSNRDTRTDTQYF. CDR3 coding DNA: TGTGCCAGCAGCAACCGGGACACACGCACAGATACGCAGTATTTT.

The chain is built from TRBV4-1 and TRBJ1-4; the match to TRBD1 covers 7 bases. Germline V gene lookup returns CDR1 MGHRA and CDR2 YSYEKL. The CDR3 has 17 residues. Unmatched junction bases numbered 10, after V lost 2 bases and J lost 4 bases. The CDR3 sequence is CASSQQPTGSVNEKLFF. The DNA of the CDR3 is TGCGCCAGCAGCCAACAACCGACAGGGTCGGTTAATGAAAAACTGTTTTTT.

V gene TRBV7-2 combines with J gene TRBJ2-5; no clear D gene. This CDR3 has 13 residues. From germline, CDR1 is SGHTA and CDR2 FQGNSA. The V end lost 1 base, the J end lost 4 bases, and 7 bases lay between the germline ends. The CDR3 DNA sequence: TGTGCCAGCAGCTTAGTAGTAGTAGAGACCCAGTACTTC. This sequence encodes CASSLVVVETQYF.

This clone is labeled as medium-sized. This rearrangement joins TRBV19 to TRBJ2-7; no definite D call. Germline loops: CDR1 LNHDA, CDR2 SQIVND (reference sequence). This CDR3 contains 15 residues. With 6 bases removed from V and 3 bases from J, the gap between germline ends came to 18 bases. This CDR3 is CASRRNGRGDYEQYF. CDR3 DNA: TGTGCCAGTAGGAGGAATGGTCGCGGAGACTACGAGCAGTACTTC.

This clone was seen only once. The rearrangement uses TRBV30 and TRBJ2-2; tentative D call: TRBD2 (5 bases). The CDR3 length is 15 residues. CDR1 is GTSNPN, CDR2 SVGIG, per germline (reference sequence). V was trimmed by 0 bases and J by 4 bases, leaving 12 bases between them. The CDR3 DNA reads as TGTGCCTGGAGTGTACAGTGGACTCTCACCGGGGAGCTGTTTTTT. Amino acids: CAWSVQWTLTGELFF.

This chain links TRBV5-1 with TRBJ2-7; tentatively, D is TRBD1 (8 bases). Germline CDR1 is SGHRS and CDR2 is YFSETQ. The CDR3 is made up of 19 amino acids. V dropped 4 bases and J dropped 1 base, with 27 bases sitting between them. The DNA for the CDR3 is TGCGCCAGCAGCCCGGGAGGTTTTAGGGAGGGACAGGCTTCCTACGAGCAGTACTTC. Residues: CASSPGGFREGQASYEQYF.

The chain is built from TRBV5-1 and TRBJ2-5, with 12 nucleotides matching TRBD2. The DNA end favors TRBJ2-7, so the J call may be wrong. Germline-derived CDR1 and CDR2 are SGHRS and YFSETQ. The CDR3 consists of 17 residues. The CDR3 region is CASSFGLAGGNSYEQYF. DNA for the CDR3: TGCGCCAGCAGCTTTGGGCTAGCGGGAGGGAACTCCTACGAGCAGTACTTC.

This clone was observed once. The CDR3 DNA is TGTGCCATCAGTTTGACAGGAGAAAATCAGCCCCAGCATTTT. It codes for CAISLTGENQPQHF. The rearrangement uses TRBV10-3 and TRBJ1-5; TRBD1 might be the D (6 bases). CDR3 size: 14 residues. Germline V gene data show CDR1 as ENHRY and CDR2 as SYGVKD. V was trimmed by 5 bases and J by 4 bases, leaving 12 bases between them.